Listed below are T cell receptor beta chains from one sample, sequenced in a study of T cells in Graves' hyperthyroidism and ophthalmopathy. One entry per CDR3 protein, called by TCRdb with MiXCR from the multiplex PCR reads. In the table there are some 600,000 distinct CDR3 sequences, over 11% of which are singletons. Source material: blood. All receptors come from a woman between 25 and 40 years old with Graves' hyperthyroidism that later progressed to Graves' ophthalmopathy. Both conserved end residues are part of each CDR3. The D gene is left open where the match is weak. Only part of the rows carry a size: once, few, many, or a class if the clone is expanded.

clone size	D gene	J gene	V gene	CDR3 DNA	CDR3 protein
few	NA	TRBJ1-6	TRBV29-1	TGCAGCGCCTCGGCACAGAATAATTCACCCCTCCACTTT	CSASAQNNSPLHF
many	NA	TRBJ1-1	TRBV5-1	TGCGCCAGCAGCTTGGAACCGGGGGAGAACACTGAAGCTTTCTTT	CASSLEPGENTEAFF
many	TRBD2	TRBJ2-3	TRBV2	TGTGCCAGCACCCCGGGTAGCGGGAGGTACACAGATACGCAGTATTTT	CASTPGSGRYTDTQYF
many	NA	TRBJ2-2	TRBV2	TGTGCCAGCAGTGACAGGGAGGTGTCCGGGGAGCTGTTTTTT	CASSDREVSGELFF
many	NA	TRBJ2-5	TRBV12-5	TGTGCTAGTGGTTGGGCCGATGTTCCCGTGTACCAAGAGACCCAGTACTTC	CASGWADVPVYQETQYF
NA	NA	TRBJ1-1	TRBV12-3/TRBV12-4	TGTGCCAGCAGCACCCGGACAGTCGTCACTGAAGCTTTCTTT	CASSTRTVVTEAFF
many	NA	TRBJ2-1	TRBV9	TGTGCCAGCAGCGTAGGGGCGGAGAGCTCCTACAATGAGCAGTTCTTC	CASSVGAESSYNEQFF
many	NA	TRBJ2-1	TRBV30	TGTGCCTGGAGTGTAGCCGGGACCTCCTACAATGAGCAGTTCTTC	CAWSVAGTSYNEQFF
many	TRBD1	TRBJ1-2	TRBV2	TGTGCCAGCAGGGACGGGACAGCCTTCAACTATGGCTACACCTTC	CASRDGTAFNYGYTF
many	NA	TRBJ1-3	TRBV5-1	TGCGCCAGCAGCTTGGAAGCAGGCTGGGCTGGAAACACCATATATTTT	CASSLEAGWAGNTIYF
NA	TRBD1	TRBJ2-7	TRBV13	TGTGCCAGCAGCCCGATTGGCCGGACAGGGGGCTACGAGCAGTACTTC	CASSPIGRTGGYEQYF
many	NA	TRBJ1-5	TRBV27	TGTGCCAGCAGGACGTTAGGGGGGGACGGCAATCAGCCCCAGCATTTT	CASRTLGGDGNQPQHF
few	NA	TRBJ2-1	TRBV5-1	TGCGCCAGCAGCTCCGAGGGACCACCATACAATGAGCAGTTCTTC	CASSSEGPPYNEQFF
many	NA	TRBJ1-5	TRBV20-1	TGCAGTGCCCAAACCGAGGCAGGGCATCAGCCCCAGCATTTT	CSAQTEAGHQPQHF
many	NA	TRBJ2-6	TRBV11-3	TGTGCCAGCAGCCGAGGTGGGTCTGGGGCCAACGTCCTGACTTTC	CASSRGGSGANVLTF
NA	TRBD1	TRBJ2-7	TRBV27	TGTGCCAGCAGTTCCGTGACAGGGGAGGACGAGCAGTACTTC	CASSSVTGEDEQYF
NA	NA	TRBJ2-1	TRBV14	TGTGCCAGCAGCCAAGGTAGAGGGCAGGGGAAGGGTGAGCAGTTCTTC	CASSQGRGQGKGEQFF
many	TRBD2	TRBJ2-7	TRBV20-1	TGCAGTGCTTCTACCGGGACTAGCGGGAGAACTAGGCAGTACTTC	CSASTGTSGRTRQYF
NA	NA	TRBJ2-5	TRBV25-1	TGTGCCAGCAGTGAATACCAGGGGTACCAAGAGACCCAGTACTTC	CASSEYQGYQETQYF
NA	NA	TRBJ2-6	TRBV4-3	TGCGCCAGCAGCCAAGAGGGCAGGGGAGATGGGGCCAACGTCCTGACTTTC	CASSQEGRGDGANVLTF
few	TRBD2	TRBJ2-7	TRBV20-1	TGCAGTGCGGGACTTTCCGGGACTAGCGGGGAGCAGTACTTC	CSAGLSGTSGEQYF
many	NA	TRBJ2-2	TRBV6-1	TGTGCCAGCAGTGAATACAGGAACACCGGGGAGCTGTTTTTT	CASSEYRNTGELFF